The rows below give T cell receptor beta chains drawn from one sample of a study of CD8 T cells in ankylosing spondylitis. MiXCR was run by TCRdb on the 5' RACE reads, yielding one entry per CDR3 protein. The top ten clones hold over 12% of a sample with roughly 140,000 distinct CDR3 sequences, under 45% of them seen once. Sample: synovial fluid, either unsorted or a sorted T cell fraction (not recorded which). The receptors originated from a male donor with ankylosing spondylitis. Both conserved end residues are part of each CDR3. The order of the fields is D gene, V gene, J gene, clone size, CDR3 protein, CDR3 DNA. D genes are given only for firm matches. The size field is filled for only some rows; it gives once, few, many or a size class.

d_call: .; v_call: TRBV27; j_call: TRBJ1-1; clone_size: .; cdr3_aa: CASSFLRQVGPNTEAFF; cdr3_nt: TGTGCCAGCAGTTTTCTAAGACAGGTAGGACCGAACACTGAAGCTTTCTTT
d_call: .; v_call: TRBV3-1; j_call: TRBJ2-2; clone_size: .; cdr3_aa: CASSQLFRGPNTGELFF; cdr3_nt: TGTGCCAGCAGCCAGCTTTTCCGGGGGCCGAACACCGGGGAGCTGTTTTTT
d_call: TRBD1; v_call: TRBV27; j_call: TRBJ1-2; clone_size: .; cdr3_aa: CASSSGQGSGYTF; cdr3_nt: TGTGCCAGCAGTTCCGGACAGGGAAGCGGCTACACCTTC
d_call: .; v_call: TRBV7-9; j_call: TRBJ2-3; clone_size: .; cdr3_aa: CASSSGGEGTDTQYF; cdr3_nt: TGTGCCAGCTCTTCCGGGGGCGAGGGCACAGATACGCAGTATTTT
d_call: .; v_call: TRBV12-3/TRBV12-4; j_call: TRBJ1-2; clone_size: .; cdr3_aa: CASSWDGGGSCGYTF; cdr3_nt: TGTGCCAGCAGTTGGGACGGAGGGGGATCGTGCGGCTACACCTTC
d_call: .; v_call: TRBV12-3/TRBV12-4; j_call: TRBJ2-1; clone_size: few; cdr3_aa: CASSHHSPLAYNEQFF; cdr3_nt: TGTGCCAGCAGCCACCACAGTCCCCTGGCCTACAATGAGCAGTTCTTC
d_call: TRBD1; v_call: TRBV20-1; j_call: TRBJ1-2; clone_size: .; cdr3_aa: CSAQRKGQGAHGYTF; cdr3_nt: TGCAGTGCCCAGCGCAAGGGACAGGGGGCACATGGCTACACCTTC
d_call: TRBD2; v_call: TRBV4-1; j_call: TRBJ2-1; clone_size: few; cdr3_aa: CASSPRETTYNEQFF; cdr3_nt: TGCGCCAGCAGCCCGCGGGAGACGACCTACAATGAGCAGTTCTTC
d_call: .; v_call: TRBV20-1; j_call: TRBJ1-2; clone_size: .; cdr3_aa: CSAMNRDYYGYTF; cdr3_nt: TGCAGTGCTATGAACAGGGATTACTATGGCTACACCTTC
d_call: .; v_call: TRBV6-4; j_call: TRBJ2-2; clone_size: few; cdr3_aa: CASSDRPTGELFF; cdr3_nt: TGTGCCAGCAGTGACAGACCGACCGGGGAGCTGTTTTTT
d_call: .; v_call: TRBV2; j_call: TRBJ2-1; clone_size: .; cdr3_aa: CASSRTTLNNEQFF; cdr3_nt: TGTGCCAGCAGTCGCACAACCCTCAACAATGAGCAGTTCTTC
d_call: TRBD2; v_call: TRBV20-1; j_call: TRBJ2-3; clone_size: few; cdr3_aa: CSAKTSGEADTQYF; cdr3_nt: TGCAGTGCTAAGACTAGCGGGGAGGCAGATACGCAGTATTTT
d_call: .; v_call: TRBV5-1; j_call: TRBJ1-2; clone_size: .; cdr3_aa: CASSLILQGLGYGYTF; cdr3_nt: TGCGCCAGCAGCTTGATATTACAGGGTCTCGGCTATGGCTACACCTTC
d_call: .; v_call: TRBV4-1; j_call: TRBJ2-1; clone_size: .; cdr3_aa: CASSQAGLANEQFF; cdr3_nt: TGCGCCAGCAGCCAGGCGGGTCTGGCTAATGAGCAGTTCTTC
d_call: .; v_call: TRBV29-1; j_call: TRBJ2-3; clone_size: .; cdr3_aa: CSVEDYLTGAGWGTDTQYF; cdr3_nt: TGCAGCGTTGAAGACTACCTAACCGGAGCGGGCTGGGGCACAGATACGCAGTATTTT
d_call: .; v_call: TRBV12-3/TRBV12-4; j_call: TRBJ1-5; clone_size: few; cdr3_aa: CASSTGFSNQPQHF; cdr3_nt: TGTGCCAGCAGCACAGGGTTTAGCAATCAGCCCCAGCATTTT
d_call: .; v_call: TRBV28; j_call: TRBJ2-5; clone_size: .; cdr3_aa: CASSLATVNLMEQETQYF; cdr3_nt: TGTGCCAGCAGTTTAGCCACAGTGAATCTTATGGAACAAGAGACCCAGTACTTC
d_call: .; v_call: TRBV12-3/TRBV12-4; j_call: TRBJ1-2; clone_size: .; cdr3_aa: CASRRGLYGYTF; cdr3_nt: TGTGCCAGCAGAAGGGGACTCTATGGCTACACCTTC
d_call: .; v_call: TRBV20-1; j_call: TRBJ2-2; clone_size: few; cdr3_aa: CSAQGSGELFF; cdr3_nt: TGCAGTGCTCAGGGATCCGGGGAGCTGTTTTTT
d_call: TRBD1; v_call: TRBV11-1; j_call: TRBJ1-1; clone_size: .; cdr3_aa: CASSVTIGPGQAYTEAFF; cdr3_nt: TGTGCCAGCAGCGTAACCATAGGACCGGGACAGGCGTACACTGAAGCTTTCTTT
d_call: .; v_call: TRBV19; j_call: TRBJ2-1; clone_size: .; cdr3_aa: CASTWGPFSNEQFF; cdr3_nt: TGTGCCAGTACCTGGGGCCCATTCTCCAATGAGCAGTTCTTC
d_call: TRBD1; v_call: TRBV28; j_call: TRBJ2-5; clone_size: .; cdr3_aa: CASRKRRGQQETQYF; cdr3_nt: TGTGCCAGCCGCAAACGAAGGGGACAGCAAGAGACCCAGTACTTC
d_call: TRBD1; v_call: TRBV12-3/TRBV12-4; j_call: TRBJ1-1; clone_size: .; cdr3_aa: CASSDRVWRTTEAFF; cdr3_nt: TGTGCCAGCAGTGACAGGGTTTGGAGAACTACTGAAGCTTTCTTT
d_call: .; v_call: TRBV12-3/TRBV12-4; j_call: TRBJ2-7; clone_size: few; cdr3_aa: CASSYRTNLREQYF; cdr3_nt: TGTGCCAGCAGTTACAGGACAAACTTAAGGGAGCAGTACTTC
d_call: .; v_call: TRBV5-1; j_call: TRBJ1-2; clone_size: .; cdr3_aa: CASSAREGGHNYGYTF; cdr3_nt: TGCGCCAGCAGCGCTCGGGAAGGGGGACATAACTATGGCTACACCTTC
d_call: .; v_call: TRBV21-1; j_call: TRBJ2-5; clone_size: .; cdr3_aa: CASSKAIPRETQYF; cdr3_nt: TGTGCCAGCAGCAAGGCCATACCTAGGGAGACCCAGTACTTC
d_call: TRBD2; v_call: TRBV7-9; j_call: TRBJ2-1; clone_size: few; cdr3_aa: CASSPGGPGQFF; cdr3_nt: TGTGCCAGCAGCCCGGGAGGGCCGGGGCAGTTCTTC
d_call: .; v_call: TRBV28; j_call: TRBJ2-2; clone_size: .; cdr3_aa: CASIRTNSVGELFF; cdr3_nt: TGTGCCAGCATCCGGACTAACTCCGTCGGGGAGCTGTTTTTT
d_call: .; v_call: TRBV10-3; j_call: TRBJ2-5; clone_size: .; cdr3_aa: CAISEFRVWQETQYF; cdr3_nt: TGTGCCATCAGTGAGTTCCGGGTTTGGCAAGAGACCCAGTACTTC
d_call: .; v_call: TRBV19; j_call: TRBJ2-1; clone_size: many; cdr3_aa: CASSITATSYNEQFF; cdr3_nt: TGTGCCAGTAGCATTACAGCAACCTCCTACAATGAGCAGTTCTTC
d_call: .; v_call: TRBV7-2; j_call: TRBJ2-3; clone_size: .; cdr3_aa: CASSLGAYPLGLDTQYF; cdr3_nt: TGTGCCAGCAGCTTAGGAGCCTACCCTCTAGGGTTGGATACGCAGTATTTT
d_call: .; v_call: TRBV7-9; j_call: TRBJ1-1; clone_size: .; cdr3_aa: CASSWQMFTEAFF; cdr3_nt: TGTGCCAGCAGCTGGCAGATGTTCACTGAAGCTTTCTTT
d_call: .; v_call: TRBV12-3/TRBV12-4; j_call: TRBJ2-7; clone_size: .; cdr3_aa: CASSPSVYYEQYF; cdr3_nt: TGTGCCAGCAGCCCCTCGGTTTATTACGAGCAGTACTTC
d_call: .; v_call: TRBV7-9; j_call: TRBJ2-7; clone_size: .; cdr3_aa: CASSLVAGAGGSEQYF; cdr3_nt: TGTGCCAGCAGCTTAGTAGCAGGGGCCGGTGGAAGTGAGCAGTACTTC
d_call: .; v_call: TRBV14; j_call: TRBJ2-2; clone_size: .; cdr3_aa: CASSHEDSMLAGELFF; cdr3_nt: TGTGCCAGCAGCCACGAGGACAGTATGCTAGCCGGGGAGCTGTTTTTT
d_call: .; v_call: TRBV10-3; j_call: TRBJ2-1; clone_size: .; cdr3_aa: CAIRPSYDNEQFF; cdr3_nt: TGTGCCATCAGACCCTCGTACGACAATGAGCAGTTCTTC
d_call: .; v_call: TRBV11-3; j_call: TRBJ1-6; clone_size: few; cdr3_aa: CASTFREGAYNSPLHF; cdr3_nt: TGTGCCAGCACCTTTAGGGAGGGCGCATATAATTCACCCCTCCACTTT
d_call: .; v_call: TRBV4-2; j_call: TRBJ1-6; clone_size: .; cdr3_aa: CASSQEGNYNSPLHF; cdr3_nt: TGTGCCAGCAGCCAAGAGGGAAACTATAATTCACCCCTCCACTTT
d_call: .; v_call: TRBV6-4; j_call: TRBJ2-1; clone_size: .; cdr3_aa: CASRDSTLYESYNEQFF; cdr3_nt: TGTGCCAGCAGGGACTCTACATTATACGAGTCCTACAATGAGCAGTTCTTC
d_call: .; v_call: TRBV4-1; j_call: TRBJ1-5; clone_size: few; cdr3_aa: CASSQEWGWYQPQHF; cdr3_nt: TGCGCCAGCAGCCAAGAATGGGGTTGGTATCAGCCCCAGCATTTT
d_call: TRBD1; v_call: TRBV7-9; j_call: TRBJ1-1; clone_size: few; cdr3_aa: CASSLRDSENTEAFF; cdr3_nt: TGTGCCAGCAGCCTAAGGGACAGTGAGAACACTGAAGCTTTCTTT
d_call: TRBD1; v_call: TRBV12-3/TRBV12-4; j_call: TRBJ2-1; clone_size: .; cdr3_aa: CASLGGNPYNEQFF; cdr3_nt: TGTGCCAGCTTAGGGGGCAATCCCTACAATGAGCAGTTCTTC
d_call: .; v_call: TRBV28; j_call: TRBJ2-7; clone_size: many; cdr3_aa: CASSLASYYEQYF; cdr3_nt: TGTGCCAGCAGTTTGGCCAGCTACTACGAGCAGTACTTC
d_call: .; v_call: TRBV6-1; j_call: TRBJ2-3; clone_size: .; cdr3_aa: CASSPVPFTDTQYF; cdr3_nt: TGTGCCAGCAGCCCGGTTCCCTTCACAGATACGCAGTATTTT
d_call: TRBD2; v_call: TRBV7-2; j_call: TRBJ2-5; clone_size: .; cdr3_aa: CASSPEGLAAPGTQYF; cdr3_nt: TGTGCCAGCAGCCCCGAGGGACTAGCGGCCCCAGGGACCCAGTACTTC